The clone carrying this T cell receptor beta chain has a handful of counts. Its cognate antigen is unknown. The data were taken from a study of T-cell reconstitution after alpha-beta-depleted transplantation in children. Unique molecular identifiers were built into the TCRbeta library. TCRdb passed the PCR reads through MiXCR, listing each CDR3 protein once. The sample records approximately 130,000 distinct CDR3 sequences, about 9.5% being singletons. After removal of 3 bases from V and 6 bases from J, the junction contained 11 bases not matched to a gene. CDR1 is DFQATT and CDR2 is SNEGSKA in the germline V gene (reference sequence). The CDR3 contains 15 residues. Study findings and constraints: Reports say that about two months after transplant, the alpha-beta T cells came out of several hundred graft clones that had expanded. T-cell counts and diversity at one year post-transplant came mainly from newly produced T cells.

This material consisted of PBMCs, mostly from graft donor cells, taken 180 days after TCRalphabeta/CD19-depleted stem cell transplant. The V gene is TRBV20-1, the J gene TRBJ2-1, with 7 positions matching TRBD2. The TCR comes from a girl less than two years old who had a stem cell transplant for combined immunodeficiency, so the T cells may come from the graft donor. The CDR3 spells CSARVWAERGNEQFF. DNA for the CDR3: TGCAGTGCTAGGGTGTGGGCAGAGCGGGGCAATGAGCAGTTCTTC.